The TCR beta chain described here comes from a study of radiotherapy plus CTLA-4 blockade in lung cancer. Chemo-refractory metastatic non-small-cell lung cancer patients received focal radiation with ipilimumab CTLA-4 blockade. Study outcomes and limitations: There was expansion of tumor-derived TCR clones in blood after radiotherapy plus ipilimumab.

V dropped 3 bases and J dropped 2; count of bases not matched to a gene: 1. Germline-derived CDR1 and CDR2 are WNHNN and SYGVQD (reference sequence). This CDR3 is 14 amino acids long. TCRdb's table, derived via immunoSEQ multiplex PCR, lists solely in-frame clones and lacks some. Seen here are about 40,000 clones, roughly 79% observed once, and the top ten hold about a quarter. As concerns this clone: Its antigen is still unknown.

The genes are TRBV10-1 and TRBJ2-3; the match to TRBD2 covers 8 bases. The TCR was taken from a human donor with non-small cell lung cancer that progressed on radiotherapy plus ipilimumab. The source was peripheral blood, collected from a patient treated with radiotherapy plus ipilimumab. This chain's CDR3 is CASSDSGNTDTQYF. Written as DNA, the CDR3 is TGCGCCAGCAGTGATAGCGGGAACACAGATACGCAGTATTTT.